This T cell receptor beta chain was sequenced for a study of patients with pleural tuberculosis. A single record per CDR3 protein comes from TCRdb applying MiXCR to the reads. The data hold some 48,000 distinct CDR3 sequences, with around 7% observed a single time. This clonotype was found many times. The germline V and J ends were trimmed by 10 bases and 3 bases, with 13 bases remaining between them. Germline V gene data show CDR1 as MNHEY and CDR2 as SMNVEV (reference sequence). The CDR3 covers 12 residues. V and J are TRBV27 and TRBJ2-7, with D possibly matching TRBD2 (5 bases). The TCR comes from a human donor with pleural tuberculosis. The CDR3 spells CAIPRLIYEQYV. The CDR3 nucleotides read TGTGCCATTCCTCGACTAATCTACGAGCAGTACGTC.